Listed below are T cell receptor beta chains from one sample, sequenced in a study of post-analysis software for immune sequencing data. TCRdb independently ran MiXCR on the PCR reads; one entry per CDR3 protein. The table has 700,000 to 800,000 distinct CDR3 sequences, less than 35% seen once; the top ten hold approximately 0.6%. The sequenced sample was blood. These receptors all stem from a girl under 18 with multiple sclerosis. Both conserved end residues are part of each CDR3. Fields, in order: J gene, V gene, clone size, D gene, CDR3 DNA, CDR3 protein. D genes are given only for firm matches. Not all rows give a size; the values are once, few, many and, for expanded clones, a class.

TRBJ1-5,TRBV12-3/TRBV12-4,few,TRBD1,TGTGCCAGCAGAGCCGGGACAGAGATGGGACCCCAGCATTTT,CASRAGTEMGPQHF
TRBJ2-3,TRBV18,NA,TRBD2,TGTGCCAGCTCACCGAACCTAGCGGGAGTCGATACGCAGTATTTT,CASSPNLAGVDTQYF
TRBJ2-5,TRBV28,NA,NA,TGTGCCAGCAGGACTAGAGGGGAGGCGGAGACCCAGTACTTC,CASRTRGEAETQYF
TRBJ1-1,TRBV29-1,NA,NA,TGCAGCGTATTCAGGGGGAACACTGAAGCTTTCTTT,CSVFRGNTEAFF
TRBJ2-1,TRBV29-1,many,NA,TGCAGCGTTGCAATAGGAAGCAATGAGCAGTTCTTC,CSVAIGSNEQFF
TRBJ2-7,TRBV29-1,NA,NA,TGCAGCGTTGCCCTTGTCGGATCCTACGAGCAGTACTTC,CSVALVGSYEQYF
TRBJ1-2,TRBV5-1,NA,TRBD1,TGCGCCAGCAGCGCCTCCACCGGGACAGGGAATGGCTACACCTTC,CASSASTGTGNGYTF
TRBJ2-5,TRBV4-1,few,TRBD2,TGCGCCAGCAGCCAAGATCCTAGCGGGGGGGCCTTAGAGACCCAGTACTTC,CASSQDPSGGALETQYF
TRBJ2-1,TRBV7-2,NA,TRBD2,TGTGCCAGCAGCTTGGAGGGGACTACCTCGCATGAGCAGTTCTTC,CASSLEGTTSHEQFF
TRBJ2-7,TRBV28,NA,TRBD1,TGTGCCAGCAGTTTTCGAGGGGACAGTTACTACGAGCAGTACTTC,CASSFRGDSYYEQYF
TRBJ1-2,TRBV7-9,NA,TRBD1,TGTGCCAGCAGCACCGGACAGGGAGGGGGGATAGGCTACACCTTC,CASSTGQGGGIGYTF
TRBJ1-1,TRBV20-1,few,TRBD1,TGCAGTGCTCCCGGGGGCAGGGGGCCTGAAGCTTTCTTT,CSAPGGRGPEAFF
TRBJ1-4,TRBV20-1,few,TRBD1,TGCAGTGCTATTAGACAGGGAGTGGATGAAAAACTGTTTTTT,CSAIRQGVDEKLFF
TRBJ2-5,TRBV15,few,NA,TGTGCCACCTCCCAACAAGAGACCCAGTACTTC,CATSQQETQYF
TRBJ2-1,TRBV29-1,many,TRBD2,TGCAGCGTTGCGAGGAGCGGGGGATCCAATGAGCAGTTCTTC,CSVARSGGSNEQFF
TRBJ2-6,TRBV6-2/TRBV6-3,NA,NA,TGTGCCAGCAACTGGGGCGGCTCTGGGGCCAGCGTCCTGACTTTC,CASNWGGSGASVLTF
TRBJ2-7,TRBV5-1,few,NA,TGCGCCAGCAGGCTAACAACAGGGCCCTACGAGCAGTACTTC,CASRLTTGPYEQYF
TRBJ2-5,TRBV20-1,NA,NA,TGCAGTGGCCACTACCGACAAGAGACCCAGTACTTC,CSGHYRQETQYF
TRBJ1-1,TRBV11-2,few,NA,TGTGTCAGCAGCTTAGGACAGACAAGATGGACTGAAGCTTTCTTT,CVSSLGQTRWTEAFF
TRBJ1-2,TRBV11-3,many,NA,TGTGCCAGCAGCTTAGCGGCCGGCGGTGGCTACACCTTC,CASSLAAGGGYTF
TRBJ1-1,TRBV3-1,few,NA,TGTGCCAGCAGCCAAGTCACCCCCGGGGAGGCTTTCTTT,CASSQVTPGEAFF
TRBJ2-5,TRBV28,few,NA,TGTGCCAGCAGCTTATCACGCGGGAAAGGGAAGACCCAGTACTTC,CASSLSRGKGKTQYF
TRBJ1-4,TRBV5-1,few,NA,TGCGCCAGCAGTTTAGGGGGTTCCTTCGAAAAACTGTTTTTT,CASSLGGSFEKLFF
TRBJ2-1,TRBV5-8,NA,TRBD2,TGTGCCAGCAGCGCTGGGACTAGGTCGAGCAATGAGCAGTTCTTC,CASSAGTRSSNEQFF
TRBJ2-7,TRBV4-3,NA,TRBD2,TGCGCCAGCAGCCTTAACCTAGCGGATTCCTACGAGCAGTACTTC,CASSLNLADSYEQYF
TRBJ2-1,TRBV9,few,NA,TGTGCCAGCAGCGTAGGATGGAGGGAGCCCTTAGATGAGCAGTTCTTC,CASSVGWREPLDEQFF
TRBJ1-1,TRBV12-3/TRBV12-4,NA,TRBD1,TGTGCCAGCAGACACAGGGGCCTGAACACTGAAGCTTTCTTT,CASRHRGLNTEAFF
TRBJ2-7,TRBV7-6,NA,TRBD2,TGTGCCAGCAGCCACGGACTAGCGGGAGGCATCTCCTACGAGCAGTACTTC,CASSHGLAGGISYEQYF